The 21 T cell receptor beta chains in this list originate from one sample, sequenced in a study of blood T cell repertoires in COVID-19. Profiled with immunoSEQ multiplex PCR; TCRdb holds only in-frame clones, not every one. The sample contains around 310,000 clones, 75% to 90% of which appear only once. The sample comprised PBMCs or T cells enriched from blood (not recorded which). The receptors come from a man aged 30 to 39 who had recovered from COVID-19.

The chain employs TRBV9 and TRBJ2-1, with D maybe TRBD1 (5 bases). This CDR3 is built from 15 residues. Germline V gene lookup returns CDR1 SGDLS and CDR2 YYNGEE. Trimming shortened V by 6 bases and J by 0 bases, and 13 bases separated the two germline ends. DNA for the CDR3: TGTGCCAGCACCCAGGGCAGTAACTCCTACAATGAGCAGTTCTTC. Amino acid sequence: CASTQGSNSYNEQFF.

The chain has TRBV7-6 and TRBJ2-3; 14 nucleotides align to TRBD2. The CDR3 spans 18 residues. The trim removed 5 bases at V and 5 bases at J, leaving 12 bases unmatched. Germline lookup yields CDR1 SGHVS and CDR2 FNYEAQ. The CDR3, as DNA: TGTGCCAGCAGCCCCCGCACCTGGGGGACTAGCGGGGGAGATACGCAGTATTTT. Amino acids: CASSPRTWGTSGGDTQYF.

The V and J genes are TRBV3-1 (or the pseudogene TRBV3-2) and TRBJ1-1; D remains unclear. CDR1 is LGHDT and CDR2 is YNNKEL in the germline V gene (reference sequence). The CDR3 loop spans 12 amino acids. Trimming removed 1 base at V and 8 bases at J, with 8 bases between. CDR3 in amino acids: CASSQGLREAFF. The CDR3 coding sequence is TGTGCCAGCAGCCAAGGTCTCAGGGAAGCTTTCTTT.

J is TRBJ2-7 and V is TRBV7-9; 7 bases align to TRBD1. CDR1 SEHNR and CDR2 FQNEAQ come from the germline V gene (reference sequence). CDR3 length equals 15 residues. V lost 1 base and J lost 0; bases outside the gene matches: 3. DNA for the CDR3: TGTGCCAGCAGCTTAGGGACAGGTATCTCCTACGAGCAGTACTTC. Translated: CASSLGTGISYEQYF. The full variable domain, its missing parts supplied by reference TRBV7-9 and TRBJ2-7, is DTGVSQNPRHKITKRGQNVTFRCDPISEHNRLYWYRQTLGQGPEFLTYFQNEAQLEKSRLLSDRFSAERPKGSFSTLEIQRTEQGDSAMYLCASSLGTGISYEQYFGPGTRLTVT.

The gene calls are TRBV6-5 and TRBJ1-2, with TRBD1 identical over 7 bases. The ends lost 2 bases at V and 4 bases at J; junction bases unmatched: 10. Germline CDR1 reads MNHEY; CDR2 reads SVGAGI. This CDR3 contains 16 residues. The CDR3 protein is CASSYGWDSTLYGYTF. The CDR3 nucleotides read TGTGCCAGCAGTTACGGCTGGGACAGCACTCTCTATGGCTACACCTTC.

V gene TRBV7-2 combines with J gene TRBJ2-7; 7 nucleotides line up with TRBD1. Looked up from germline, CDR1 is SGHTA and CDR2 is FQGNSA. Trimming at V came to 6 bases and at J to 1 base, leaving 9 bases not matched to a gene. The CDR3 length is 15 residues. DNA of the CDR3: TGTGCCAGCAGTTCAACACCGGGACAGTCCTACGAGCAGTACTTC. This sequence encodes CASSSTPGQSYEQYF. Using reference TRBV7-2 and TRBJ2-7 for the parts outside the CDR3, the full variable domain is GAGVSQSPSNKVTEKGKDVELRCDPISGHTALYWYRQSLGQGLEFLIYFQGNSAPDKSGLPSDRFSAERTGGSVSTLTIQRTQQEDSAVYLCASSSTPGQSYEQYFGPGTRLTVT.

The rearrangement uses TRBV19 and TRBJ2-3; 7 bases align to TRBD1. Trimming at V came to 5 bases and at J to 3 bases, leaving 11 bases not matched to a gene. Germline V gives CDR1 LNHDA, CDR2 SQIVND (reference sequence). The CDR3 covers 16 residues. The CDR3 loop reads CASSGLQGQGTDTQYF. CDR3 nucleotide sequence: TGTGCCAGTAGTGGGCTACAGGGGCAGGGGACAGATACGCAGTATTTT.

The chain couples TRBV20-1 to TRBJ2-1; 9 positions agree with TRBD1. The junction had 4 bases not matched to a gene; V was cut back by 3 bases and J by 4 bases. The germline gives CDR1 DFQATT, CDR2 SNEGSKA (reference sequence). The CDR3 is 14 amino acids. The CDR3 spells CSASEDRGYNEQFF. The CDR3 DNA sequence: TGCAGTGCTAGTGAGGACAGGGGATACAATGAGCAGTTCTTC.

The chain joins TRBV4-2 to TRBJ2-7; TRBD1 aligns across 7 bases. From germline, CDR1 is LGHNA and CDR2 YNFKEQ. V trimming: 0 bases; J trimming: 3 bases; junction bases outside the gene matches: 5. The CDR3 sequence is 15 residues long. CDR3 residues: CASSQDSGQIYEQYF. The DNA of the CDR3 is TGTGCCAGCAGCCAAGACTCGGGACAGATCTACGAGCAGTACTTC.

This sequence joins TRBV5-1 and TRBJ2-5, with a weak D call TRBD1 (6 bases). CDR1 is SGHRS and CDR2 is YFSETQ in the germline V gene. This CDR3 spans 15 amino acids. With 1 base removed from V and 0 bases from J, the gap between germline ends came to 10 bases. In DNA form, the CDR3 reads TGCGCCAGCAGCTTGAGGGGGACACACCAAGAGACCCAGTACTTC. Translated, it gives CASSLRGTHQETQYF.

The genes are TRBV3-1 (or the pseudogene TRBV3-2) and TRBJ2-4; D gene unclear. Trimming removed 2 bases from V and 9 bases from J, with 14 bases in between. The CDR3 is 14 amino acids. Per the germline V gene, CDR1 is LGHDT and CDR2 is YNNKEL (reference sequence). The CDR3 reads CASSQNQLGVIQYF. CDR3 coding DNA: TGTGCCAGCAGCCAAAATCAACTCGGTGTCATTCAGTACTTC.

V and J are TRBV2 and TRBJ1-6, with 9 bases fitting TRBD1. V shed 6 bases and J 7 bases; nucleotides not matched to a gene: 10. The CDR3 contains 16 residues. CDR1 and CDR2 (germline): SNHLY, FYNNEI. CDR3 amino acids: CASRPSPGQGNSPLHF. The CDR3 DNA reads TGTGCCAGCAGGCCGAGCCCGGGACAGGGAAATTCACCCCTCCACTTT.

V and J are TRBV5-8 and TRBJ1-5; 10 bases are a match to TRBD1. This CDR3 has 15 residues. J was trimmed by 7 bases and V by 4 bases; bases with no gene match: 8. Germline CDR1 and CDR2: SGHTS and YDEGEE. Here the CDR3 DNA reads TGTGCCAGCAGCCAAAGACAGGGGGCGATCCAGCCCCAGCATTTT. Protein product: CASSQRQGAIQPQHF.

The chain has TRBV27 and TRBJ2-3; TRBD1 matches 10 bases. Germline CDR1 and CDR2: MNHEY and SMNVEV (reference sequence). CDR3 size: 14 residues. Unmatched junction bases numbered 4, after V lost 6 bases and J lost 4 bases. The CDR3 region has the DNA TGTGCCAGCAGCCAGGACAGGGGGTCAGATACGCAGTATTTT. Its protein product is CASSQDRGSDTQYF.

The V gene is TRBV5-1, the J gene TRBJ2-7; 7 nucleotides agree with TRBD2. Germline CDR1 reads SGHRS; CDR2 reads YFSETQ. This CDR3 is 15 amino acids long. V lost 0 bases to trimming and J lost 2 bases; unmatched junction nucleotides: 5. CDR3 coding DNA: TGCGCCAGCAGCTTGGGGGCTAGCGGAACCTACGAGCAGTACTTC. Translating it yields CASSLGASGTYEQYF. Filled out from reference TRBV5-1 and TRBJ2-7, the complete variable domain reads KAGVTQTPRYLIKTRGQQVTLSCSPISGHRSVSWYQQTPGQGLQFLFEYFSETQRNKGNFPGRFSGRQFSNSRSEMNVSTLELGDSALYLCASSLGASGTYEQYFGPGTRLTVT.

This clone was seen only a few times. This chain connects TRBV10-3 to TRBJ1-5, with D possibly matching TRBD1 (6 bases). CDR1 is ENHRY and CDR2 is SYGVKD in the germline V gene. The CDR3 contains 14 residues. Trimming took 4 bases from V and 5 from J, leaving 12 bases between them. The chain's CDR3 is CAISGTDTHQPQHF. The CDR3 nucleotides read TGTGCCATCAGTGGGACAGACACCCATCAGCCCCAGCATTTT.

The gene calls are TRBV9 and TRBJ1-2, with 8 bases fitting TRBD1. Trimming removed 3 bases from V and 3 bases from J; junction bases left unmatched: 7. The CDR3 has 15 residues. The germline V gene encodes CDR1 SGDLS and CDR2 YYNGEE. The CDR3, as DNA: TGTGCCAGCAGCGCTAGAGGACAGGGCCACTATGGCTACACCTTC. This codes for CASSARGQGHYGYTF.

The chain joins TRBV5-4 to TRBJ1-2; D is perhaps TRBD1 (5 bases). The CDR3 has 15 amino acids. V was cut by 0 bases and J by 4 bases, with 13 bases left in between. Germline V gene sequence: CDR1 SGHNT, CDR2 YYREEE (reference sequence). CDR3 protein: CASSLGQNSPYGYTF. In DNA form, the CDR3 reads TGTGCCAGCAGCTTGGGACAGAACAGCCCCTATGGCTACACCTTC.

The rearrangement joins TRBV21-1 to TRBJ2-1; the tabulated D call, TRBD1, remains unverified against the DNA. TRBV21-1 is designated a pseudogene. CDR3 length: 13 amino acids. This chain's CDR3 is CASSKFQAHEQFF. The CDR3 DNA follows: TGTGCCAGCAGCAAATTTCAGGCCCATGAGCAGTTCTTC.

The chain combines TRBV29-1 with TRBJ1-1, with a weak D call TRBD1 (5 bases). Trimming shortened V by 5 bases and J by 0 bases, and 10 bases separated the two germline ends. The CDR3 length is 13 residues. Germline assignment: CDR1 SQVTM and CDR2 ANQGSEA. The CDR3 nucleotides read TGCAGCGTTAGGGGTAGAATGAACACTGAAGCTTTCTTT. Translation: CSVRGRMNTEAFF.

Only one count was recorded for this clone. This rearrangement joins TRBV5-1 to TRBJ2-7, with 8 bases lining up with TRBD1. The junction had 2 bases not matched to a gene; V was cut back by 0 bases and J by 6 bases. From germline, CDR1 is SGHRS and CDR2 YFSETQ. The CDR3 loop spans 13 amino acids. For the CDR3, the DNA is TGCGCCAGCAGCTTGGGGACAGGGTCCGAGCAGTACTTC. This codes for CASSLGTGSEQYF.